This T cell receptor beta chain comes out of a study of T cell changes during pregnancy in multiple sclerosis. Sequencing was performed with immunoSEQ multiplex PCR; in TCRdb, only in-frame clones are kept and a portion is missing. The data show approximately 130,000 clones, with about 95% seen just once and around 0.4% held by the top ten. Sequencing was performed on peripheral blood, taken after pregnancy. The clonotype originates from a female donor with multiple sclerosis, enrolled in a pregnancy study.

The CDR3 loop is CASSLVGSSGNTIYF. In DNA, the CDR3 is TGTGCCAGCAGCTTAGTGGGGAGCTCTGGAAACACCATATATTTT. The chain combines TRBV7-2 with TRBJ1-3; D call uncertain. Trimming cost V 1 base and J 0 bases, with 7 bases left between them. The V gene's germline CDR1 is SGHTA and CDR2 FQGNSA. The length of the CDR3 is 15 residues.